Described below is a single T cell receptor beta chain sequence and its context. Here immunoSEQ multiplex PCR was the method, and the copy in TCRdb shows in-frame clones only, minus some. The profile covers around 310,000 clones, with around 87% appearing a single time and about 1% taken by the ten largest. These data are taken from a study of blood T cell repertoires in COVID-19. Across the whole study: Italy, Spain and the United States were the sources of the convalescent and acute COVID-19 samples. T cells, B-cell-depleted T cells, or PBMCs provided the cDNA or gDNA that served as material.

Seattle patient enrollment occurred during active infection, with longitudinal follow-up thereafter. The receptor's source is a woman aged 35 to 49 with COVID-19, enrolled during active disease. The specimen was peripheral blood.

CDR3 coding DNA: TGCGCCAGCGCCCGGACATCGTCCTACGAGCAGTACTTC. This encodes CASARTSSYEQYF. The V gene is TRBV5-1, the J gene TRBJ2-7; possibly TRBD1 for D (5 bases). The V and J ends lost 7 bases and 1 base respectively, with 12 bases between them. This CDR3 comprises 13 residues. CDR1 is SGHRS, CDR2 YFSETQ, per germline.